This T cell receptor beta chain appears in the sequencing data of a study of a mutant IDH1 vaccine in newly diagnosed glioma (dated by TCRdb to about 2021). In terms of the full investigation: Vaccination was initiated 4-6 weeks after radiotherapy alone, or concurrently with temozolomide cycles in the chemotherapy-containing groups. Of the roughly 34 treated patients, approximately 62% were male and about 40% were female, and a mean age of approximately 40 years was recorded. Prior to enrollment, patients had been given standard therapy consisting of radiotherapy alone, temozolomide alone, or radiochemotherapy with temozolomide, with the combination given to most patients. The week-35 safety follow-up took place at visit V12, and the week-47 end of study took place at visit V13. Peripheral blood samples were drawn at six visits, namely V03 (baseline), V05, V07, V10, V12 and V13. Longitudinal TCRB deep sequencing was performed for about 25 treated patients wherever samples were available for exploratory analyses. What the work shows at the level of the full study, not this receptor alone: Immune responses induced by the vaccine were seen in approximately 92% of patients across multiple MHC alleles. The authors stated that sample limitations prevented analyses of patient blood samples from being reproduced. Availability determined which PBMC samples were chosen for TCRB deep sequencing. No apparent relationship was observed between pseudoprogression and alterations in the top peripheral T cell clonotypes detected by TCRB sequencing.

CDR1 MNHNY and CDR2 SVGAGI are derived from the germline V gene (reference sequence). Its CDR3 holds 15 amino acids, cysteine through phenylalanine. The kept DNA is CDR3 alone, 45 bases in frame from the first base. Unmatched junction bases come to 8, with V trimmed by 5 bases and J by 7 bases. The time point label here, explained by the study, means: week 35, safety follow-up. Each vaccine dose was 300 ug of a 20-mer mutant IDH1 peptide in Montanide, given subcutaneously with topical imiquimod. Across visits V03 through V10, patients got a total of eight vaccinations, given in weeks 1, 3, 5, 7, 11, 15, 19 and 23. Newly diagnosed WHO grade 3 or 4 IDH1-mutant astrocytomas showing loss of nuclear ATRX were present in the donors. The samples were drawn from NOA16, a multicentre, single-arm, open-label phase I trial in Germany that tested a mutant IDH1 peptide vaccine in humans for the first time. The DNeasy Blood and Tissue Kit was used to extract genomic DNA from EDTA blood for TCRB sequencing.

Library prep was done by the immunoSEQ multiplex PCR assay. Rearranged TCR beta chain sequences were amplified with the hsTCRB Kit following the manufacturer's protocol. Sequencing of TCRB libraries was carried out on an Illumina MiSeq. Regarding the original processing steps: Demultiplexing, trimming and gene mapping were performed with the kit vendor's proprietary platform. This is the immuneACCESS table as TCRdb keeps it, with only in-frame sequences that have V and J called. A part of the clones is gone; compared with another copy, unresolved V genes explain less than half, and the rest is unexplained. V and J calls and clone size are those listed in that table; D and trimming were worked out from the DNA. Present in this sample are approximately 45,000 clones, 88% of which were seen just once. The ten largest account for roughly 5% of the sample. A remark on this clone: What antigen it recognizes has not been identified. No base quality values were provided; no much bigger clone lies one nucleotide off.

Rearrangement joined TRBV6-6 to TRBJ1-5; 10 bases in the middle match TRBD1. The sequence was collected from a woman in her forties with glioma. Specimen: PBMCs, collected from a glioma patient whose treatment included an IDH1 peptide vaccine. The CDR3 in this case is CASSIRQGAGQPQHF. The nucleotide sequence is TGTGCCAGCAGTATAAGACAGGGGGCAGGACAGCCCCAGCATTTT.